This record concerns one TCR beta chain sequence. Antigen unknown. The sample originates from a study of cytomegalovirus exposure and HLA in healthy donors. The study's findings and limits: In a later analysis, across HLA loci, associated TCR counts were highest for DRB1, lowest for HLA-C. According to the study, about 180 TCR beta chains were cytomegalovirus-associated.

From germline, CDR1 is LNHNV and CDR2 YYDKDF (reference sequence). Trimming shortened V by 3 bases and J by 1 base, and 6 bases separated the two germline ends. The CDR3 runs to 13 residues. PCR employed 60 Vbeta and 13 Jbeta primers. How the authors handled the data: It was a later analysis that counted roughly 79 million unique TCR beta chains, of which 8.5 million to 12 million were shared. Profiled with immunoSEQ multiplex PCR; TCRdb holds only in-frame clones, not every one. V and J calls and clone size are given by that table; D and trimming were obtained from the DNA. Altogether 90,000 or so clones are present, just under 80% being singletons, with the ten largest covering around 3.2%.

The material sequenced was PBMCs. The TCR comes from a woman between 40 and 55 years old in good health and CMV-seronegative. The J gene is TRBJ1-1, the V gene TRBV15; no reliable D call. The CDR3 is CATSRGRNTEAFF. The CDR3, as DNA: TGTGCCACCAGCAGGGGGAGGAACACTGAAGCTTTCTTT.